Listed below are T cell receptor beta chains from one sample, sequenced in a study of OX40 agonist ivuxolimab in advanced cancers. Here immunoSEQ multiplex PCR was the method, and the copy in TCRdb shows in-frame clones only, minus some. Altogether about 50,000 clones are present, over 85% being singletons, with the ten largest covering 5.5% to 7.5%. This sample comprised CD4+ or CD8+ T cells sorted from blood, obtained in a trial of the OX40 agonist ivuxolimab. Receptor source: an adult with an advanced solid tumor such as melanoma, head and neck, liver or kidney cancer. The CDR3 runs from the conserved cysteine through the conserved F or W.

J gene: TRBJ2-3
V gene: TRBV13
CDR3 protein: CASSLGRGGTDTQYF

J gene: TRBJ2-1
V gene: TRBV27
CDR3 protein: CASSLSAGGYNEQFF

J gene: TRBJ1-2
V gene: TRBV5-4
CDR3 protein: CASSRQGQEYGYTF

J gene: TRBJ1-1
V gene: TRBV27
CDR3 protein: CASSPPGPDLNTEAFF

J gene: TRBJ1-5
V gene: TRBV27
CDR3 protein: CASSLGDTGLGPQHF

J gene: TRBJ2-1
V gene: TRBV9
CDR3 protein: CASSVVPAYNEQFF

J gene: TRBJ1-2
V gene: TRBV29-1
CDR3 protein: CSVEWGARDGYTF

J gene: TRBJ1-2
V gene: TRBV19
CDR3 protein: CASSTLHSGGYGYTF

J gene: TRBJ2-7
V gene: TRBV5-4
CDR3 protein: CASSLRTGGGYEQYF

J gene: TRBJ1-4
V gene: TRBV14
CDR3 protein: CASTAGITNEKLFF

J gene: TRBJ1-1
V gene: TRBV7-9
CDR3 protein: CASSLPGQAPGDTEAFF

J gene: TRBJ1-5
V gene: TRBV4-2
CDR3 protein: CASSQEEGQGDQPQHF

J gene: TRBJ2-3
V gene: TRBV5-5
CDR3 protein: CASSGDLRDTQYF

J gene: TRBJ1-1
V gene: TRBV11-2
CDR3 protein: CASSGTIGPGTEAFF

J gene: TRBJ2-3
V gene: TRBV19
CDR3 protein: CASSPGTGGTDTQYF

J gene: TRBJ1-1
V gene: TRBV28
CDR3 protein: CASRSQGNTEAFF

J gene: TRBJ1-2
V gene: TRBV28
CDR3 protein: CASSLNRVGYGYTF

J gene: TRBJ2-5
V gene: TRBV4-3
CDR3 protein: CASSPSAGLVYF

J gene: TRBJ2-1
V gene: TRBV10-1
CDR3 protein: CASSTSGGAGEQFF

J gene: TRBJ2-1
V gene: TRBV11-2
CDR3 protein: CASSLIREQFF

J gene: TRBJ2-1
V gene: TRBV11-2
CDR3 protein: CASSFAGSGDEQFF

J gene: TRBJ2-7
V gene: TRBV5-6
CDR3 protein: CASSLLGVAGGGEQYF

J gene: TRBJ1-1
V gene: TRBV7-2
CDR3 protein: CASSYGRNTEAFF

J gene: TRBJ2-1
V gene: TRBV7-8
CDR3 protein: CASSLAPGYNEQFF

J gene: TRBJ2-2
V gene: TRBV27
CDR3 protein: CASSLSSGGLVNTGELFF